This TCR beta chain was captured by sequencing in a study of follicular helper T cells after annual influenza vaccination. Study in general: Blood was drawn on days 0, 7 and 28 after vaccination. Some donors were sampled over the 2013-2014, 2014-2015 and 2015-2016 vaccinations.

Clones were read by immunoSEQ multiplex PCR, and TCRdb kept only the in-frame ones, dropping some. Of about 6,800 clones listed, 88% were seen once; the top ten hold 0.55% to 0.7%. Time point defined: 2015-2016 season, 7 days after influenza vaccination. Before and after seasonal inactivated influenza vaccination, adults gave blood for sorting CD4 subsets for sequencing. Notes on this clone: Antigen unknown.

CDR1 is ENHRY and CDR2 is SYGVKD in the germline V gene. This CDR3 region has 15 residues. Trimming pared 2 bases from V and 2 bases from J, leaving 13 bases between. Overall study results and limits: Recurrent ICOS+CD38+ cTfh clonotypes included tetramer and AIM influenza-specific ones.

This TCR was recovered from an adult who received the influenza vaccine. The chain recombines TRBV10-3 with TRBJ2-7; the D gene is possibly TRBD2 (5 bases). The sample in question was CXCR5+ CD38- circulating T follicular helper cells from blood, obtained 7 days after influenza vaccination. Specified subset: circulating Tfh, non-naive CD4+CXCR5+PD-1+ (ICOS+CD38+ or ICOS-CD38-). CDR3 in DNA: TGTGCCATCAGTGAGGGACGACTAAAAACCTACGAGCAGTACTTC. It yields the protein CAISEGRLKTYEQYF.